Following are 19 T cell receptor beta chains from one sample sequenced in a study of CD8 T cells in ankylosing spondylitis. TCRdb passed the 5' RACE reads through MiXCR, listing each CDR3 protein once. This sample carries more than 60,000 distinct CDR3 sequences, 6.2% of them seen once, and the ten largest clones take roughly 5%. Sequencing was performed on synovial fluid, either unsorted or a sorted T cell fraction (not recorded which). The receptors derive from a male donor with ankylosing spondylitis.

This clonotype occurred many times. This chain joins TRBV5-1 and TRBJ2-7; D perhaps matches TRBD1 (5 bases). Deletions cut 0 bases from V and 7 bases from J, with 17 bases between. CDR1 is SGHRS and CDR2 is YFSETQ in the germline V gene. The CDR3 spans 15 residues. CDR3 loop: CASSLVGPMVGEQYF. The CDR3 DNA follows: TGCGCCAGCAGCTTGGTGGGGCCAATGGTCGGGGAGCAGTACTTC.

The sample holds many counts of this clonotype. The chain couples TRBV18 to TRBJ2-2; tentative D call: TRBD1 (5 bases). This CDR3 has 14 residues. The V end lost 6 bases, the J end lost 1 base, and 9 bases lay between the germline ends. Germline CDR1 is KGHSH and CDR2 is LQKENI. The CDR3 coding sequence is TGTGCCAGCTCGTCTGACAGGAACACCGGGGAGCTGTTTTTT. This translates into CASSSDRNTGELFF.

This clonotype was counted at least ten times. V usage is TRBV15 and J usage is TRBJ2-7; TRBD2 matches 11 bases. The germline V gene has CDR1 LNHNV and CDR2 YYDKDF (reference sequence). V shed 3 bases, J shed 3 bases, and the junction held 7 bases outside the gene matches. The CDR3 length is 16 residues. The CDR3 DNA sequence: TGTGCCACCAGCAGTTTCCCGACTAGCGGGGTCTACGAGCAGTACTTC. This translates into CATSSFPTSGVYEQYF.

This clonotype has at least ten counts. The chain employs TRBV20-1 and TRBJ1-5; no definite D call. Germline CDR1 reads DFQATT; CDR2 reads SNEGSKA (reference sequence). The CDR3 has 15 amino acids. Trimming cost V 3 bases and J 2 bases, with 14 bases left between them. CDR3 nucleotide sequence: TGCAGTGCTAGGCCGCCTTTAGTAGGCAATCAGCCCCAGCATTTT. Protein sequence: CSARPPLVGNQPQHF.

This clonotype was counted ten times or more. The rearrangement uses TRBV7-3 and TRBJ1-1; D gene unclear. The germline V gene has CDR1 SGHTA and CDR2 FQGTGA. The V end was cut by 2 bases, the J end by 1 base, with 5 bases between. The CDR3 is 13 residues long. CDR3 sequence: CASSLQSNTEAFF. The CDR3 DNA reads TGTGCCAGCAGCTTACAATCGAACACTGAAGCTTTCTTT.

There are many counts of this clonotype. V usage is TRBV11-2 and J usage is TRBJ2-5; a possible D gene is TRBD2 (6 bases). The germline V and J ends were trimmed by 2 bases and 3 bases, with 22 bases remaining between them. CDR3 length: 18 residues. Germline V gives CDR1 SGHAT, CDR2 FQNNGV. In nucleotides, the CDR3 is TGTGCCAGCAGCTTAAGGCTGTTTGGGAGGATTATTAAAGAGACCCAGTACTTC. Its protein is CASSLRLFGRIIKETQYF.

This clonotype showed up many times. This chain joins TRBV12-3 or TRBV12-4 and TRBJ2-7; D possibly corresponds to TRBD1 (5 bases). Deletions cut 3 bases from V and 6 bases from J, with 18 bases between. The CDR3 consists of 15 residues. Here the CDR3 DNA reads TGTGCCAGCAGTTTTGGGGCCAGGGCGACCGGCGAGCAGTACTTC. This gives the protein CASSFGARATGEQYF.

This clonotype was observed at least ten times. The V gene is TRBV11-3, the J gene TRBJ2-1; the match to TRBD2 covers 13 bases. V was pared by 3 bases and J by 9 bases, with 2 bases of the junction left unmatched. Looked up from germline, CDR1 is SGHNT and CDR2 is YENEEA. The CDR3 extends over 14 amino acids. CDR3 sequence (DNA): TGTGCCAGCAGCTTGACTAGCGGGGGGAGTGAGCAGTTCTTC. Translated, it gives CASSLTSGGSEQFF.

The chain carries TRBV7-2 and TRBJ1-4; D unclear. V was trimmed by 5 bases and J by 7 bases, leaving 14 bases between them. CDR3 length: 14 residues. Germline assignment: CDR1 SGHTA and CDR2 FQGNSA. The CDR3 DNA reads as TGTGCCAGCAGCCCCGGACGGTTGTCTGAAAAACTGTTTTTT. Encoded protein: CASSPGRLSEKLFF. Supplemented by reference TRBV7-2 and TRBJ1-4, the full variable domain reads GAGVSQSPSNKVTEKGKDVELRCDPISGHTALYWYRQSLGQGLEFLIYFQGNSAPDKSGLPSDRFSAERTGGSVSTLTIQRTQQEDSAVYLCASSPGRLSEKLFFGSGTQLSVL.

The chain carries TRBV7-2 and TRBJ2-7; D call uncertain. Germline CDR1 and CDR2: SGHTA and FQGNSA. CDR3 size: 14 residues. V was cut by 7 bases and J by 6 bases, with 19 bases left in between. CDR3 sequence (DNA): TGTGCCAGCATCCCTACCCTCCCCTCCGTCGAGCAGTACTTC. Its protein product is CASIPTLPSVEQYF.

This clonotype was recorded many times. V gene TRBV5-6 combines with J gene TRBJ1-6; TRBD1 agrees at 9 bases. Germline loops: CDR1 SGHDT, CDR2 YYEEEE. The length of the CDR3 is 20 residues. The V and J ends lost 4 bases and 1 base, in that order; junction bases with no gene match: 15. CDR3 bases: TGTGCCAGCAGCCCCCTCCCCGGGACAGGGTTTGGATCCTATAATTCACCCCTCCACTTT. Protein: CASSPLPGTGFGSYNSPLHF.

The CDR3 loop is CASSHARETGELFF. The CDR3 DNA is TGTGCCAGCAGCCACGCCAGGGAGACCGGGGAGCTGTTTTTT. The chain links TRBV3-1 to TRBJ2-2; D may correspond to TRBD1 or TRBD2 (5 bases each). Germline assignment: CDR1 LGHDT and CDR2 YNNKEL (reference sequence). CDR3 length equals 14 residues. V lost 3 bases and J 5 bases, leaving 10 bases between the germline ends.

This chain connects TRBV5-1 to TRBJ1-1, with 9 bases matching TRBD1. The V and J ends lost 7 bases and 5 bases, in that order; junction bases with no gene match: 6. The germline gives CDR1 SGHRS, CDR2 YFSETQ. The CDR3 sequence is 13 residues long. Here the CDR3 reads CASRQQGATEAFF. In nucleotides, the CDR3 is TGCGCCAGCCGTCAACAGGGGGCAACTGAAGCTTTCTTT.

This clonotype was recorded at least ten times. The chain links TRBV20-1 to TRBJ2-1; TRBD2 agrees at 13 bases. V dropped 8 bases and J dropped 15; count of bases not matched to a gene: 7. CDR1 is DFQATT, CDR2 SNEGSKA, per germline (reference sequence). The CDR3 extends over 11 amino acids. CDR3 region: CSPGLAGVPFF. The CDR3 DNA reads TGCAGTCCTGGACTAGCGGGAGTTCCGTTCTTC.

V and J are TRBV28 and TRBJ1-1, with 8 bases aligning to TRBD1. The germline gives CDR1 MDHEN, CDR2 SYDVKM. After removal of 2 bases from V and 5 bases from J, the junction contained 4 bases not matched to a gene. CDR3 length equals 14 residues. CDR3 coding DNA: TGTGCCAGCAGTTTACCAGACAGGGGAACTGAAGCTTTCTTT. It is translated as CASSLPDRGTEAFF.

This clonotype turned up a few times. The chain carries TRBV5-1 and TRBJ2-7; TRBD2 is a possible D gene (7 bases). The V gene lost 1 base and the J gene lost 2 bases, with 10 bases spanning the gap. The CDR3 loop spans 14 amino acids. The germline V gene encodes CDR1 SGHRS and CDR2 YFSETQ. Here the CDR3 reads CASSLREGAYEQYF. CDR3 DNA: TGCGCCAGCAGCTTGAGGGAGGGGGCCTACGAGCAGTACTTC.

The table lists this clonotype with many counts. The chain recombines TRBV5-5 with TRBJ2-2; TRBD1 agrees at 8 bases. The J segment lost 0 bases and the V segment lost 1 base, leaving 5 bases of the junction unmatched. Germline loops: CDR1 SGHKS, CDR2 YYEKEE (reference sequence). This CDR3 spans 17 amino acids. DNA for the CDR3: TGTGCCAGCAGCTTGAGTCAGGGGGCAACGAACACCGGGGAGCTGTTTTTT. It translates to CASSLSQGATNTGELFF. Together with reference TRBV5-5 and TRBJ2-2, the CDR3 gives the full variable domain: DAGVTQSPTHLIKTRGQQVTLRCSPISGHKSVSWYQQVLGQGPQFIFQYYEKEERGRGNFPDRFSARQFPNYSSELNVNALLLGDSALYLCASSLSQGATNTGELFFGEGSRLTVL.

The chain has TRBV7-9 and TRBJ1-1, with D possibly being TRBD1 (5 bases). Between the trimmed V and J ends, which lost 0 bases and 5 bases, there was a span of 13 bases. The CDR3 loop spans 15 amino acids. The germline CDR1 and CDR2 sequences are SEHNR and FQNEAQ (reference sequence). The CDR3 nucleotides are TGTGCCAGCAGCTTAGCGCTGGGGGGAAGTACTGAAGCTTTCTTT. The encoded protein is CASSLALGGSTEAFF.

This clonotype was counted at least ten times. The chain recombines TRBV5-1 with TRBJ2-2, with 10 bases that match TRBD2. V dropped 4 bases and J dropped 2; count of bases not matched to a gene: 8. The CDR3 is 17 amino acids. Looked up from germline, CDR1 is SGHRS and CDR2 is YFSETQ. CDR3 amino acids: CASSPLSSGGNTGELFF. The CDR3 bases are TGCGCCAGCAGCCCCCTCTCTAGCGGGGGAAACACCGGGGAGCTGTTTTTT.